This T cell receptor beta chain was captured by sequencing in a study of T cells of healthy individuals. This clonotype was picked up many times. TCRdb re-derived calls from the 5' RACE reads in MiXCR, one entry per CDR3 protein. The repertoire has around 98,000 distinct CDR3 sequences, 15% to 20% of them found once; the top ten carry approximately 6%. CDR3 length: 12 residues. The V end lost 3 bases, the J end lost 3 bases, and 9 bases lay between the germline ends. Germline CDR1 and CDR2: DFQATT and SNEGSKA (reference sequence). The chain recombines TRBV20-1 with TRBJ2-7; tentatively, D is TRBD1 or TRBD2 (5 bases each). The sequence was obtained from a human donor in good health. The CDR3 protein is CSASGTGYEQYF. The CDR3 nucleotides are TGCAGTGCTAGCGGGACCGGCTACGAGCAGTACTTC.